The clone carrying this T cell receptor beta chain was seen only a few times. No antigen is known for it. The CDR3 sequence is 16 residues long. Germline V gene lookup returns CDR1 MNHEY and CDR2 SMNVEV (reference sequence). The V segment lost 5 bases and the J segment 3 bases; nucleotides outside the gene matches: 10. TCRdb independently ran MiXCR on the 5' RACE reads; one entry per CDR3 protein. The sample consists of around 470,000 distinct CDR3 sequences, 20% of them appearing once. This entry is derived from a study of T-cell memory formation after mild COVID-19. Study-wide background: Clustering of TCRs was largely donor specific.

Study-level results: Memory sampled before infection contained some responding clones, suggesting cross-reactive memory joined. Chiefly within CM and EM were the contracting CD4+ clones; CD8+ ones were within EMRA. Clones that contracted from day 15 to 85 had balanced CD4/CD8; later expanders were CD4+ biased.

V and J are TRBV27 and TRBJ2-7, with 10 nucleotides matching TRBD1. Sequenced material: PBMCs or a T cell subset sorted from them (not recorded which). This sequence originates from an adult woman who had mild COVID-19 (a few samples of this study predate the infection). Cell type and time point are not known. This chain's CDR3 is CASSKTGTGVFYEQYF. CDR3 nucleotides: TGTGCCAGCAGTAAGACCGGGACAGGGGTATTCTACGAGCAGTACTTC.